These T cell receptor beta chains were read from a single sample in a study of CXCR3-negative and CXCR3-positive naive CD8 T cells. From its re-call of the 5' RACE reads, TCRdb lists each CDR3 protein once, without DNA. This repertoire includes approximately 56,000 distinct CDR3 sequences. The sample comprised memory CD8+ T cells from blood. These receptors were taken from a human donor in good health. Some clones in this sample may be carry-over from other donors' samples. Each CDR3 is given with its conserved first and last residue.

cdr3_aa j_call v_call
CASSYPTRAGTADLTTNEKLFF TRBJ1-4 TRBV6-2/TRBV6-3
CSVGWTSGTGELFF TRBJ2-2 TRBV29-1
CASSYGGGQTKAFF TRBJ1-1 TRBV6-6
CASSSPGPKETQYF TRBJ2-5 TRBV7-2
CASSLTAGGQGDEQFF TRBJ2-1 TRBV12-3/TRBV12-4
CASTARSRVAGELFF TRBJ2-2 TRBV6-2/TRBV6-3
CASSIFGDLEQYF TRBJ2-7 TRBV19
CASRPPGQASPYEQYF TRBJ2-7 TRBV11-3
CASSLLAGGTDTQYF TRBJ2-3 TRBV7-6
CASSLGGVNTEAFF TRBJ1-1 TRBV5-1
CASGSSYEQYF TRBJ2-7 TRBV7-6
CASSVGTTGEQYF TRBJ2-7 TRBV9
CASSPQGDGNEQFF TRBJ2-1 TRBV7-8
CASSFTLSYEQYF TRBJ2-7 TRBV7-9
CASRVGQFANTGELFF TRBJ2-2 TRBV6-1
CSVEIMGTVSYEQYF TRBJ2-7 TRBV29-1